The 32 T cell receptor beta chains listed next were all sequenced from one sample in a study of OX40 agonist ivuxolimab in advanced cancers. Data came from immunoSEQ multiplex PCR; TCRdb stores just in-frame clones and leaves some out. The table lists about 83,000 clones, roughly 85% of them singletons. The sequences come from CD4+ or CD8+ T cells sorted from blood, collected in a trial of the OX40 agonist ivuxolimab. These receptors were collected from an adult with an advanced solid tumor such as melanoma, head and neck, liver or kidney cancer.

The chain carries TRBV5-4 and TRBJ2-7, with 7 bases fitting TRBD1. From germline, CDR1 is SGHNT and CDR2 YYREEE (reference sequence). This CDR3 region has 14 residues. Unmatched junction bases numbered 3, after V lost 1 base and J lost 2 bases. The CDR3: CASSLNRGPYEQYF. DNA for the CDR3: TGTGCCAGCAGCTTGAACAGGGGCCCCTACGAGCAGTACTTC.

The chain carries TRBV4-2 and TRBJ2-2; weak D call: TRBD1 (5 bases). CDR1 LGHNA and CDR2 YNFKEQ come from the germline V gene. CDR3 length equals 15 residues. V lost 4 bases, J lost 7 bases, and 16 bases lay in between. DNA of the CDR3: TGTGCCAGCAGCCTTGGACCGAGCCAGGGCGGGGAGCTGTTTTTT. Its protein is CASSLGPSQGGELFF.

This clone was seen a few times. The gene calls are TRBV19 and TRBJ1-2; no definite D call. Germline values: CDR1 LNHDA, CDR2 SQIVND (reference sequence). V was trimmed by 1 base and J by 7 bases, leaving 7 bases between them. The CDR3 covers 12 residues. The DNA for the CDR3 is TGTGCCAGTAGTATAGCAGGAACTGGCTACACCTTC. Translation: CASSIAGTGYTF.

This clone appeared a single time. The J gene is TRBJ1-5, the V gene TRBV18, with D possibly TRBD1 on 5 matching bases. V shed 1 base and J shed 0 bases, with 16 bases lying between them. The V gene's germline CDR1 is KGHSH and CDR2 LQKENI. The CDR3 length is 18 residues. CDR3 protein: CASSPQAPQGASNQPQHF. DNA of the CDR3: TGTGCCAGCTCACCACAGGCGCCCCAGGGAGCTAGCAATCAGCCCCAGCATTTT.

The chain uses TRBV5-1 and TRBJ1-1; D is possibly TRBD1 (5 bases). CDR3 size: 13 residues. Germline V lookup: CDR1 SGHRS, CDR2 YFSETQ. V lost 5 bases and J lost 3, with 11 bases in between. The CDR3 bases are TGCGCCAGCAGGGTGTGGGGGGACACTGAAGCTTTCTTT. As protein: CASRVWGDTEAFF. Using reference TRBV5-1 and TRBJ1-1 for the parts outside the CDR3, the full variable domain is KAGVTQTPRYLIKTRGQQVTLSCSPISGHRSVSWYQQTPGQGLQFLFEYFSETQRNKGNFPGRFSGRQFSNSRSEMNVSTLELGDSALYLCASRVWGDTEAFFGQGTRLTVV.

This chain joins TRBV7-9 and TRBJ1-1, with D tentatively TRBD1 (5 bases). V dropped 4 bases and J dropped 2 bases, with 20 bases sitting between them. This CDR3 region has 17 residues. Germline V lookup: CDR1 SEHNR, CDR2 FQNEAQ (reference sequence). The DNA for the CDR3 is TGTGCCAGCAGCTCACTCGTACCCCTAACAGGTAACACTGAAGCTTTCTTT. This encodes CASSSLVPLTGNTEAFF.

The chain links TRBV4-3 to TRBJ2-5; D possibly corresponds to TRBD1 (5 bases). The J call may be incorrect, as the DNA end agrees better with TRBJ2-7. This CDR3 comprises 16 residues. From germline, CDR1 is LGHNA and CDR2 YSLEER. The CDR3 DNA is TGCGCCAGCAGCCAAGATCGATTTCAGGCAGGGCACGAGCAGTACTTC. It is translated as CASSQDRFQAGHEQYF.

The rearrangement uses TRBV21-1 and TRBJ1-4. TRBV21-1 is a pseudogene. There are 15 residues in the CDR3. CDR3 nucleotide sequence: TGTGCCAGCAGCGAGCGACTGATTCTTGATGAAAAACTGTTTTTT. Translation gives CASSERLILDEKLFF.

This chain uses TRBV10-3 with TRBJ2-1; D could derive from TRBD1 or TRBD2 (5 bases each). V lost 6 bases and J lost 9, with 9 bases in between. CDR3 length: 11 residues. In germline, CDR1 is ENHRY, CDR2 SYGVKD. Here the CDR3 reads CAIRRGIEQFF. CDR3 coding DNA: TGTGCCATCAGGAGGGGAATTGAGCAGTTCTTC.

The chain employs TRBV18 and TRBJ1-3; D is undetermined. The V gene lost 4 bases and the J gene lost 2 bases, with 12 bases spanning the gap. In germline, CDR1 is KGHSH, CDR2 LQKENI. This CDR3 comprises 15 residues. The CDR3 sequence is CASSRTGGTGNTIYF. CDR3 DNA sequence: TGTGCCAGCTCACGTACGGGAGGGACTGGAAACACCATATATTTT.

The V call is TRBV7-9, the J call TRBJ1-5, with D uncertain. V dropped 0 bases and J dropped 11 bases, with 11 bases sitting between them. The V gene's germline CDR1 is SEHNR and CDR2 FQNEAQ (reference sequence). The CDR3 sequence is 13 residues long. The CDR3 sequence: CASSLAAFTAQHF. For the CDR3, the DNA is TGTGCCAGCAGCTTAGCGGCCTTTACGGCCCAGCATTTT.

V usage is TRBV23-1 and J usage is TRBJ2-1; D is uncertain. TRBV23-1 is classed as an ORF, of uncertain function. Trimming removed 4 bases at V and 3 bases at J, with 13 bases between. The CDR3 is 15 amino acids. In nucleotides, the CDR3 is TGCGCCAGCAGTCGGTGGTTTGGCCACTACAATGAGCAGTTCTTC. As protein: CASSRWFGHYNEQFF.

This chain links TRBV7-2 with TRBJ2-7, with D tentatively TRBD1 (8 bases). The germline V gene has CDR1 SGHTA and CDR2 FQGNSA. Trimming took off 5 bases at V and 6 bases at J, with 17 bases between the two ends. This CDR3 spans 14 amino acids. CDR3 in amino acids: CASSRATGGGEQYF. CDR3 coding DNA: TGTGCCAGCAGCCGAGCAACAGGGGGGGGCGAGCAGTACTTC. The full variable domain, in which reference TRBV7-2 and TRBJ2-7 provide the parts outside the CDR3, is GAGVSQSPSNKVTEKGKDVELRCDPISGHTALYWYRQSLGQGLEFLIYFQGNSAPDKSGLPSDRFSAERTGGSVSTLTIQRTQQEDSAVYLCASSRATGGGEQYFGPGTRLTVT.

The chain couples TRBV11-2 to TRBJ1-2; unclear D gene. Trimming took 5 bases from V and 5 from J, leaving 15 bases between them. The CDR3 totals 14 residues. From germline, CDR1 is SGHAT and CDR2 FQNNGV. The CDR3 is CASSPDGLRYGYTF. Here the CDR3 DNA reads TGTGCCAGCAGCCCGGACGGGCTCCGGTATGGCTACACCTTC.

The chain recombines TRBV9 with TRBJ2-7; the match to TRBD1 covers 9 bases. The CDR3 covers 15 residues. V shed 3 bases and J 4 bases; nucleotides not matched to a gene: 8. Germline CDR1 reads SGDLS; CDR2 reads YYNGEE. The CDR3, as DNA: TGTGCCAGCAGCGAGGCCGGGACAGGGTTATACGAGCAGTACTTC. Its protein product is CASSEAGTGLYEQYF.

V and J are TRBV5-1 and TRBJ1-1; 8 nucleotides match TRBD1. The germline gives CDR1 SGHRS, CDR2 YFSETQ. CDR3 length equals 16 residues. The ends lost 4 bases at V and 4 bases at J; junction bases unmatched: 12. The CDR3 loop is CASSPAATGVSTEAFF. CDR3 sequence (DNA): TGCGCCAGCAGCCCTGCCGCGACAGGGGTTTCCACTGAAGCTTTCTTT. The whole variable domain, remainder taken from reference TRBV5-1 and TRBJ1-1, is KAGVTQTPRYLIKTRGQQVTLSCSPISGHRSVSWYQQTPGQGLQFLFEYFSETQRNKGNFPGRFSGRQFSNSRSEMNVSTLELGDSALYLCASSPAATGVSTEAFFGQGTRLTVV.

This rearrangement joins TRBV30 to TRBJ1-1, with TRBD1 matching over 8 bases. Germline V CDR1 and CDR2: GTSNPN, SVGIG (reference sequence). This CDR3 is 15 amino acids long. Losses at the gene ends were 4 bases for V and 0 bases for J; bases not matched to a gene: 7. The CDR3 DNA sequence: TGTGCCTGGACCTCCTGGACAGGGCTGAACACTGAAGCTTTCTTT. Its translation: CAWTSWTGLNTEAFF.

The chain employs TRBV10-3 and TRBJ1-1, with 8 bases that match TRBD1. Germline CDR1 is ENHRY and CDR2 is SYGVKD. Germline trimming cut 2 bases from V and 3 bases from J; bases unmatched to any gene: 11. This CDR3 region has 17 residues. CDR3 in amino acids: CAISESGQGAGDTEAFF. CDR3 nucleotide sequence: TGTGCCATCAGTGAGAGTGGCCAGGGGGCGGGGGACACTGAAGCTTTCTTT.

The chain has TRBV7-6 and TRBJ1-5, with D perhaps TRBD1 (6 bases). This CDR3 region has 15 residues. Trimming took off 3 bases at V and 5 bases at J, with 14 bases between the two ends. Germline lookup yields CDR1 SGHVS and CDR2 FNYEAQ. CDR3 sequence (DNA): TGTGCCAGCAGCTTGACGGGGGGCGGGGATCAGCCCCAGCATTTT. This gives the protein CASSLTGGGDQPQHF.

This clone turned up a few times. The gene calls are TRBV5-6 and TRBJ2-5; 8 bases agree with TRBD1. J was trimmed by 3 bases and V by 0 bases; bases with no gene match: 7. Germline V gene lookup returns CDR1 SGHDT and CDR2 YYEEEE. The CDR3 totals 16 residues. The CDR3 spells CASSLVLGQGEETQYF. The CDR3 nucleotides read TGTGCCAGCAGCTTGGTCCTCGGACAGGGAGAAGAGACCCAGTACTTC.

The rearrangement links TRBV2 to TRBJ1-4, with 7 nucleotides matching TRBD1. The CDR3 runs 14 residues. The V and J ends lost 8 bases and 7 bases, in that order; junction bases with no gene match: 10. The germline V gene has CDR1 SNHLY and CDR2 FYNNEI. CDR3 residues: CASGLIGTAEKLFF. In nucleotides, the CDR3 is TGTGCCAGCGGACTAATCGGGACAGCTGAAAAACTGTTTTTT.

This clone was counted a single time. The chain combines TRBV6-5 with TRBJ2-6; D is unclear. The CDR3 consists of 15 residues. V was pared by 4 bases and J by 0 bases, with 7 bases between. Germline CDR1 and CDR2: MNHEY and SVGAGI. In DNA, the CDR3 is TGTGCCAGCAGTTTAAGAAGCTCTGGGGCCAACGTCCTGACTTTC. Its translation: CASSLRSSGANVLTF.

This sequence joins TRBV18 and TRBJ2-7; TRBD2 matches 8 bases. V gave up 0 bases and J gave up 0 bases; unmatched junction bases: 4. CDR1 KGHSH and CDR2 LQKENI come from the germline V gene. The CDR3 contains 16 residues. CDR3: CASSPPVSGASYEQYF. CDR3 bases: TGTGCCAGCTCACCACCGGTTAGCGGGGCCTCCTACGAGCAGTACTTC. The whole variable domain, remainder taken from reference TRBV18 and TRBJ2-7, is NAGVMQNPRHLVRRRGQEARLRCSPMKGHSHVYWYRQLPEEGLKFMVYLQKENIIDESGMPKERFSAEFPKEGPSILRIQQVVRGDSAAYFCASSPPVSGASYEQYFGPGTRLTVT.

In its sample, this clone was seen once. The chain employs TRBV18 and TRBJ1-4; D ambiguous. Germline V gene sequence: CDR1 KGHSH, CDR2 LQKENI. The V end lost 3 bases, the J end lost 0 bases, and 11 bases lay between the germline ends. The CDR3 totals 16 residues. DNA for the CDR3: TGTGCCAGCTCACCCTTTGATGGCGCAACTAATGAAAAACTGTTTTTT. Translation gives CASSPFDGATNEKLFF.

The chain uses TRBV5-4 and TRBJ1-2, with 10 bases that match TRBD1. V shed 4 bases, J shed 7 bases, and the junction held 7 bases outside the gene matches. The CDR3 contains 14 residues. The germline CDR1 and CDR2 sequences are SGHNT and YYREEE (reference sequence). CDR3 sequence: CASSGGQGSGGYTF. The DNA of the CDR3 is TGTGCCAGCAGCGGGGGACAGGGGTCCGGTGGCTACACCTTC. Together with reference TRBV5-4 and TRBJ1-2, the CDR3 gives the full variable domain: ETGVTQSPTHLIKTRGQQVTLRCSSQSGHNTVSWYQQALGQGPQFIFQYYREEENGRGNFPPRFSGLQFPNYSSELNVNALELDDSALYLCASSGGQGSGGYTFGSGTRLTVV.

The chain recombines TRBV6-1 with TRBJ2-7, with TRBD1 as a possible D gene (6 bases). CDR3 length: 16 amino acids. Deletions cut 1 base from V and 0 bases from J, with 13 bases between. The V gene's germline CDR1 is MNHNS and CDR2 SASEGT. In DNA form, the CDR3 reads TGTGCCAGCAGTGAAGGACAGGTTTTCCTCTCCTACGAGCAGTACTTC. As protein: CASSEGQVFLSYEQYF.

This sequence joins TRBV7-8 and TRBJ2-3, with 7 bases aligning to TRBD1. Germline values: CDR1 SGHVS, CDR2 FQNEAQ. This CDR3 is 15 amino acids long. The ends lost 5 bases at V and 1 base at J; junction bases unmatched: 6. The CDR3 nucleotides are TGTGCCAGCAGCCCGGGACAGTTGGGCACAGATACGCAGTATTTT. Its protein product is CASSPGQLGTDTQYF.

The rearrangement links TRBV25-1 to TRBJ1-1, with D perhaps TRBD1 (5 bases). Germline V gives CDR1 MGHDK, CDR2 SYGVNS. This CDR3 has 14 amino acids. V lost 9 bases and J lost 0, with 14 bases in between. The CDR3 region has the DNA TGTGCCAGTTTAGACAGCAACATGAACACTGAAGCTTTCTTT. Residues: CASLDSNMNTEAFF.

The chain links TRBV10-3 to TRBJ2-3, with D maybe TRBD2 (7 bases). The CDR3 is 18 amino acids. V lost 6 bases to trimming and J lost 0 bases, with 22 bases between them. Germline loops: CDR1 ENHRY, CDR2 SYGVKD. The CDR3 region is CAISAVGGGGTSTDTQYF. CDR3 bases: TGTGCCATCAGCGCCGTTGGAGGGGGGGGGACTAGCACAGATACGCAGTATTTT.

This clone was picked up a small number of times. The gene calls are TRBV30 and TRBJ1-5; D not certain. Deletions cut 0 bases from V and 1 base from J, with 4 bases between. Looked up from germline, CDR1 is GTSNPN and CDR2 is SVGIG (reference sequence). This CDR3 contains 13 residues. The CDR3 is CAWSVRSNQPQHF. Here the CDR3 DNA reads TGTGCCTGGAGTGTACGGAGCAATCAGCCCCAGCATTTT.

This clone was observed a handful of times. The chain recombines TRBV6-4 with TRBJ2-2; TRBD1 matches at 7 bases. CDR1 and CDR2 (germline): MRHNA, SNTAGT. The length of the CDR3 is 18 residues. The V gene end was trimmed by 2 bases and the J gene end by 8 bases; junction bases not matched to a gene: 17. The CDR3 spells CASSDPIQGPLIPGELFF. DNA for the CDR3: TGTGCCAGCAGTGACCCGATACAGGGGCCCCTAATACCAGGGGAGCTGTTTTTT.

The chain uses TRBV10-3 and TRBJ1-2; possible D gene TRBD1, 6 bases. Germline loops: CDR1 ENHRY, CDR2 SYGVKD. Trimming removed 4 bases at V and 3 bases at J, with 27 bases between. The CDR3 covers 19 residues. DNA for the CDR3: TGTGCCATCAGTGCCGAACACCAGAGGACAGACCGCGGAGACTATGGCTACACCTTC. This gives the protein CAISAEHQRTDRGDYGYTF.